This entry is about one T cell receptor beta chain. Its cognate antigen is unknown. The protocol was immunoSEQ multiplex PCR, while the TCRdb copy is restricted to in-frame clones and leaves out a portion. The table records roughly 100,000 clones, around 76% of them present only once. V lost 2 bases and J 4 bases, leaving 9 bases between the germline ends. The V gene's germline CDR1 is SGHNT and CDR2 YYREEE (reference sequence). The CDR3 has 14 residues. The sample comes from a study of T cell responses to AZD1222 COVID-19 vaccine. Study-level points and caveats: Nearly half of spike-specific TCRs reportedly go after variant regions that carry no mutations.

The chain uses TRBV5-4 and TRBJ2-2; D call uncertain. The receptor's source is an adult in good health. Material: peripheral blood, obtained on day 0 of AZD1222 vaccination. The CDR3 nucleotides read TGTGCCAGCAGCTTTTCAGGTCCCACCGGGGAGCTGTTTTTT. Encoded protein: CASSFSGPTGELFF.